Following are 15 T cell receptor beta chains from one sample sequenced in a study of PD-1 blockade in classical Hodgkin lymphoma. Generated by immunoSEQ multiplex PCR, the TCRdb table keeps only in-frame clones and is missing some. The sample lists about 18,000 clones, about three quarters seen once, with about 2.7% in the top ten. Regarding time point: cycle 4 day 1 (C4D1), after about 6 weeks of nivolumab. In every patient, relapse followed autologous stem cell transplantation, while exposure to brentuximab vedotin differed. Purification of CD4+ T cells from thawed PBMCs was performed via magnetic negative selection. The source material was CD4+ T cells from blood, sampled before the fourth cycle of nivolumab. The receptor set was obtained from a human donor with classical Hodgkin lymphoma.

This chain uses TRBV5-1 with TRBJ2-6, with D possibly TRBD1 on 5 matching bases. Trimming left V 2 bases short and J 0 bases short, with 9 bases between. The germline CDR1 and CDR2 sequences are SGHRS and YFSETQ. The CDR3 loop spans 16 amino acids. The CDR3 DNA sequence: TGCGCCAGCAGCTTAGGACACACCTCTGGGGCCAACGTCCTGACTTTC. Translated: CASSLGHTSGANVLTF.

There are a few counts of this clone. The V gene is TRBV6-6, the J gene TRBJ1-2, with D perhaps TRBD1 (5 bases). Germline V gene sequence: CDR1 MNHNY, CDR2 SVGAGI (reference sequence). Trimming took off 6 bases at V and 5 bases at J, with 13 bases between the two ends. This CDR3 spans 13 amino acids. The chain's CDR3 is CASRTQVTYGYTF. CDR3 DNA: TGTGCCAGCAGGACACAGGTTACTTATGGCTACACCTTC.

This clone was picked up a small number of times. The CDR3 DNA reads TGTGCCAGCCACGGACGGTTTAATAACTATGGCTACACCTTC. The encoded protein is CASHGRFNNYGYTF. This chain connects TRBV28 to TRBJ1-2, with D unresolved. The CDR3 is 14 amino acids. Germline CDR1 and CDR2: MDHEN and SYDVKM. The V gene lost 8 bases and the J gene lost 1 base, with 14 bases spanning the gap.

The chain uses TRBV4-3 and TRBJ2-7; D ambiguous. V dropped 1 base and J dropped 7 bases, with 11 bases sitting between them. CDR1 and CDR2 (germline): LGHNA, YSLEER. The CDR3 is 13 amino acids. This chain's CDR3 is CASSQAPGVEQYF. The CDR3 nucleotides are TGCGCCAGCAGCCAAGCCCCGGGCGTAGAGCAGTACTTC.

The chain employs TRBV7-3 and TRBJ1-2; 8 bases match TRBD1. The CDR3 is 13 amino acids. V lost 4 bases and J lost 5; bases outside the gene matches: 3. Germline V CDR1 and CDR2: SGHTA, FQGTGA. CDR3 DNA: TGTGCCAGCAGCTCCACAGGGGGTTATGGCTACACCTTC. The encoded protein is CASSSTGGYGYTF.

This clone was seen only a few times. CDR3: CASSYRRGSSPLHF. DNA of the CDR3: TGTGCCAGCAGTTACCGCAGGGGAAGCTCACCCCTCCACTTT. The chain couples TRBV6-5 to TRBJ1-6; TRBD1 might be the D (6 bases). The ends were cut back, 2 bases at V and 10 bases at J, with 12 bases in the middle. The CDR3 is 14 amino acids. From germline, CDR1 is MNHEY and CDR2 SVGAGI.

About this clone itself: Other DNA sequences in this sample translate to the same CDR3. This chain links TRBV5-1 with TRBJ2-1; D is ambiguous. V was shortened by 0 bases and J by 8 bases, with 6 bases between the two germline ends. CDR3 length: 12 residues. Per germline, CDR1 SGHRS and CDR2 YFSETQ. CDR3 in amino acids: CASSLAGHEQFF. The DNA for the CDR3 is TGCGCCAGCAGCTTGGCCGGGCATGAGCAGTTCTTC.

This chain uses TRBV15 with TRBJ2-5; D is tentatively TRBD1 or TRBD2 (5 bases each). Germline lookup yields CDR1 LNHNV and CDR2 YYDKDF (reference sequence). The CDR3 is 15 amino acids. V lost 0 bases and J 5 bases, leaving 13 bases between the germline ends. The CDR3 DNA reads TGTGCCACCAGCAGAGATGTTGGGGGTTGGGAGACCCAGTACTTC. Protein sequence: CATSRDVGGWETQYF.

The rearrangement uses TRBV7-8 and TRBJ1-5, with 8 bases matching TRBD1. The length of the CDR3 is 16 residues. Germline trimming cut 3 bases from V and 1 base from J; bases unmatched to any gene: 5. CDR1 and CDR2 (germline): SGHVS, FQNEAQ. The CDR3 DNA is TGTGCCAGCAGCTTGGCAGGGGGCATGAGCAATCAGCCCCAGCATTTT. Translating it yields CASSLAGGMSNQPQHF.

A remark on this clone: The sample has other DNA sequences that encode this CDR3 too. The chain is built from TRBV9 and TRBJ2-3; 7 bases are a match to TRBD2. The CDR3 length is 15 residues. CDR1 is SGDLS, CDR2 YYNGEE, per germline. V was pared by 0 bases and J by 3 bases, with 4 bases of the junction left unmatched. The CDR3 here is CASSVGGRATDTQYF. Written as DNA, the CDR3 is TGTGCCAGCAGCGTAGGTGGGAGGGCAACAGATACGCAGTATTTT.

V is TRBV18 and J is TRBJ1-2, with D possibly being TRBD1 (6 bases). CDR1 and CDR2 (germline): KGHSH, LQKENI. The V end was cut by 0 bases, the J end by 4 bases, with 12 bases between. This CDR3 comprises 15 residues. The CDR3 is CASSPPSDRSYGYTF. The CDR3, as DNA: TGTGCCAGCTCACCACCCTCCGACAGGTCCTATGGCTACACCTTC.

CDR3 amino acids: CSVVGQGGGNTEAFF. In nucleotides, the CDR3 is TGCAGCGTTGTGGGACAGGGAGGGGGAAACACTGAAGCTTTCTTT. J is TRBJ1-1 and V is TRBV29-1; 9 bases line up with TRBD1. Per the germline V gene, CDR1 is SQVTM and CDR2 is ANQGSEA. V lost 4 bases to trimming and J lost 2 bases; unmatched junction nucleotides: 8. The CDR3 totals 15 residues.

The chain combines TRBV7-9 with TRBJ1-2; 11 bases align to TRBD1. Per germline, CDR1 SEHNR and CDR2 FQNEAQ (reference sequence). The CDR3 covers 14 residues. The J segment lost 7 bases and the V segment lost 1 base, leaving 2 bases of the junction unmatched. In DNA form, the CDR3 reads TGTGCCAGCAGCTTAGAAGGGACAGGGGGTGGCTACACCTTC. The encoded protein is CASSLEGTGGGYTF. The full variable domain, with the rest looked up from reference TRBV7-9 and TRBJ1-2, is DTGVSQNPRHKITKRGQNVTFRCDPISEHNRLYWYRQTLGQGPEFLTYFQNEAQLEKSRLLSDRFSAERPKGSFSTLEIQRTEQGDSAMYLCASSLEGTGGGYTFGSGTRLTVV.

A single count supports this clone. V gene TRBV10-3 combines with J gene TRBJ1-4; the D gene is possibly TRBD1 (5 bases). V dropped 10 bases and J dropped 0 bases, with 15 bases sitting between them. Germline CDR1 reads ENHRY; CDR2 reads SYGVKD. The CDR3 consists of 15 residues. The CDR3 DNA follows: TGTGCCACCCGGGGGGGTTTGACAACTAATGAAAAACTGTTTTTT. Amino acid sequence: CATRGGLTTNEKLFF.

In this sample, this clone turned up once. The gene calls are TRBV7-2 and TRBJ2-3; the match to TRBD2 covers 7 bases. The CDR3 sequence is 14 residues long. Trimming took 5 bases from V and 3 from J; bases not matched to a gene: 5. The germline V gene encodes CDR1 SGHTA and CDR2 FQGNSA. The DNA for the CDR3 is TGTGCCAGCAGCCCCGGGACTAATACAGATACGCAGTATTTT. It translates to CASSPGTNTDTQYF.